This is a list of T cell receptor beta chains from one sample in a study of T cells in Graves' hyperthyroidism and ophthalmopathy. In TCRdb, the multiplex PCR reads were re-called with MiXCR into one record per CDR3 protein. Found here are hundreds of thousands of distinct CDR3 sequences, less than 25% of them singletons; the top ten hold about 35%. Sequencing was done on a sample of blood. Every receptor here comes from a man younger than 40 with Graves' ophthalmopathy. CDR3s include the opening cysteine and the closing phenylalanine or tryptophan. Each record gives: D gene, clone size, V gene, J gene, CDR3 protein, CDR3 DNA. A D gene is named only where the DNA matches it firmly. Size values are once, few and many counts, or a class for expanded clones, and some rows have none.

TRBD2	NA	TRBV6-1	TRBJ2-1	CASSGGLAGFNEQFF	TGTGCCAGCAGTGGGGGACTAGCGGGATTCAATGAGCAGTTCTTC
NA	NA	TRBV19	TRBJ1-1	CASSTGRPNTEAFF	TGTGCCAGTAGTACTGGCAGACCGAACACTGAAGCTTTCTTT
NA	NA	TRBV28	TRBJ1-2	CASRTQGVNYGHTF	TGTGCCAGCAGAACTCAGGGTGTTAACTATGGCCACACCTTC
NA	NA	TRBV3-1	TRBJ2-7	CASSQGGRTYEQYF	TGTGCCAGCAGCCAAGGGGGAAGGACCTACGAGCAGTACTTC
NA	NA	TRBV6-5	TRBJ2-7	CARRYKQYF	TGTGCCAGAAGGTACAAGCAGTACTTC
NA	NA	TRBV6-1	TRBJ2-2	CASSVSPNTGELFF	TGTGCCAGCAGTGTATCACCGAACACCGGGGAGCTGTTTTTT
NA	many	TRBV30	TRBJ2-2	CAWSQEIGELFF	TGTGCCTGGAGTCAGGAGATCGGGGAGCTGTTTTTT
NA	many	TRBV5-1	TRBJ2-7	CASSLVQGYEQYF	TGCGCCAGCAGCTTGGTTCAGGGCTACGAGCAGTACTTC
TRBD2	few	TRBV11-2	TRBJ2-1	CASSLTAGGFDNEQFF	TGTGCCAGCAGCTTGACGGCGGGAGGGTTTGACAATGAGCAGTTCTTC
NA	NA	TRBV20-1	TRBJ2-7	CSAREPVSTTYEQYF	TGCAGTGCTAGAGAACCCGTATCCACAACCTACGAGCAGTACTTC
NA	few	TRBV20-1	TRBJ1-3	CSARVSGNPGNTIYF	TGCAGTGCTAGAGTTTCGGGTAATCCAGGAAACACCATATATTTT
NA	NA	TRBV27	TRBJ1-1	CASRPSGGTEAFF	TGTGCCAGCAGACCATCCGGGGGCACTGAAGCTTTCTTT
NA	few	TRBV20-1	TRBJ2-1	CSARAPQQFF	TGCAGTGCTAGAGCCCCCCAGCAGTTCTTC
TRBD1	many	TRBV6-1	TRBJ1-1	CASSVTGYTEAFF	TGTGCCAGCAGCGTGACAGGGTACACTGAAGCTTTCTTT